A selection of T cell receptor beta chains follows, all from one sample in a study of cytomegalovirus exposure and HLA in healthy donors. Assay: immunoSEQ multiplex PCR; the TCRdb copy retains only in-frame clones and omits some. The sample shows just over 150,000 clones, approximately 70% of them seen only once. Specimen: PBMCs. These TCRs come from a man aged 40-49 years in good health and CMV-seropositive. Both conserved end residues are part of each CDR3. The D gene is left open where the match is weak. Clone size, where shown, is once, few, many, or a class for clones that have expanded.

J | V | size | D | DNA | CDR3
TRBJ2-6 | TRBV11-3 | once | . | TGTGCCAGCAGCAGAGGGTCTTCGGGGGCCAACGTCCTGACTTTC | CASSRGSSGANVLTF
TRBJ2-7 | TRBV7-9 | . | . | TGTGCCAGCAGCTTGGTTGACACAACCTACGAGCAGTACTTC | CASSLVDTTYEQYF
TRBJ1-1 | TRBV29-1 | . | TRBD1 | TGCAGCGTTATGAGGACAGGCCTCACTGAAGCTTTCTTT | CSVMRTGLTEAFF
TRBJ1-1 | TRBV15 | . | . | TGTGCCACCAGCAGGCCGGGGTTGTTGACTGAAGCTTTCTTT | CATSRPGLLTEAFF
TRBJ1-1 | TRBV7-9 | . | TRBD1 | TGTGCCAGCAGCATAAGACAGGGGAGTAACACTGAAGCTTTCTTT | CASSIRQGSNTEAFF
TRBJ2-7 | TRBV15 | . | . | TGTGCCACCAGCCCGACGACCAGTAGCGTGCAATACGAGCAGTACTTC | CATSPTTSSVQYEQYF
TRBJ2-7 | TRBV6-5 | once | TRBD1 | TGTGCCAGCACCACACTGGACAGGGCCCACTACGAGCAGTACTTC | CASTTLDRAHYEQYF
TRBJ2-1 | TRBV9 | few | TRBD2 | TGTGCCAGCAGCGTAGCTAGCGGGGGGCATTATGAGCAGTTCTTC | CASSVASGGHYEQFF
TRBJ2-2 | TRBV10-3 | . | TRBD1 | TGTGCCATCAGCCCGACAGGGGCAACCGGGGAGCTGTTTTTT | CAISPTGATGELFF
TRBJ2-3 | TRBV15 | . | TRBD1 | TGTGCCACCAGGGCGGGGACAGGGGATACAGATACGCAGTATTTT | CATRAGTGDTDTQYF
TRBJ1-1 | TRBV4-1 | . | . | TGCGCCAGCAGCCCCCGACGGGGGGGCCCTGAAGCTTTCTTT | CASSPRRGGPEAFF
TRBJ2-1 | TRBV5-4 | . | . | TGTGCCAGCAGCTTGGCCCAGGGCGGCCCCTACAATGAGCAGTTCTTC | CASSLAQGGPYNEQFF
TRBJ2-3 | TRBV5-4 | few | . | TGTGCCAGCAGCTTGGAAACCGGACAGTCAACAGATACGCAGTATTTT | CASSLETGQSTDTQYF
TRBJ2-7 | TRBV6-5 | . | . | TGTGCCAGCAGTTACTCAAGGGGTTACACCTACGAGCAGTACTTC | CASSYSRGYTYEQYF
TRBJ2-5 | TRBV5-6 | . | TRBD2 | TGTGCCAGCAGCTTCCTAGCGGGGGCCCATTCTCAAGAGACCCAGTACTTC | CASSFLAGAHSQETQYF
TRBJ2-3 | TRBV29-1 | . | . | TGCAGCGTTGATACAGGGTCGACAGATACGCAGTATTTT | CSVDTGSTDTQYF
TRBJ1-1 | TRBV7-2 | few | . | TGTGCCAGCAGCTTTACCGTGACTAACACTGAAGCTTTCTTT | CASSFTVTNTEAFF
TRBJ2-7 | TRBV25-1 | . | . | TGTGCCAGCAGTGAACAAGAGGGCGGCTCCTACGAGCAGTACTTC | CASSEQEGGSYEQYF
TRBJ2-5 | TRBV5-1 | . | . | TGCGCCAGCAGCTTGGGCGGGTCCGCGGAGACCCAGTACTTC | CASSLGGSAETQYF
TRBJ1-1 | TRBV7-2 | few | . | TGTGCCAGCAGCTTCACCCGGCGGGACACTGAAGCTTTCTTT | CASSFTRRDTEAFF
TRBJ2-2 | TRBV5-5 | . | . | TGTGCCAGCAGCTTGGGGGGTATCGGGGAGCTGTTTTTT | CASSLGGIGELFF
TRBJ2-7 | TRBV4-2 | . | TRBD1 | TGTGCCAGCAGCCAAGATGCGACAGGGGGTTCCTACGAGCAGTACTTC | CASSQDATGGSYEQYF
TRBJ1-4 | TRBV10-3 | . | . | TGTGCCATCAGTGAGGGCCGGGACACACCTGAAAAACTGTTTTTT | CAISEGRDTPEKLFF
TRBJ1-1 | TRBV5-1 | . | TRBD1 | TGCGCCAGCAGCTTACAGGGGGTTGATACTGAAGCTTTCTTT | CASSLQGVDTEAFF
TRBJ1-2 | TRBV4-1 | . | . | TGCGCCAGCAGCCAAGTGGCAGGTGACTATGGCTACACCTTC | CASSQVAGDYGYTF
TRBJ2-7 | TRBV11-2 | . | . | TGTGCCAGCAGCTTCCCCGCGGGCTACGAGCAGTACTTC | CASSFPAGYEQYF
TRBJ2-1 | TRBV6-6 | . | . | TGTGCCAGCAGTTACTCCCAAAATGAGCAGTTCTTC | CASSYSQNEQFF
TRBJ1-4 | TRBV19 | . | TRBD1 | TGTGCCAGCCAGGGGGCCGGGACAGGGAGTGAAAAACTGTTTTTT | CASQGAGTGSEKLFF
TRBJ2-1 | TRBV5-8 | . | . | TGTGCCAGCAGCTTGGGCGCGCGGGCGCTGGATGAGCAGTTCTTC | CASSLGARALDEQFF
TRBJ2-7 | TRBV6-6 | . | . | TGTGCCAGCAGTTACACTTTAGCGGCGGCCTCCTACGAGCAGTACTTC | CASSYTLAAASYEQYF
TRBJ1-1 | TRBV6-5 | . | . | TGTGCCAGCAGTTCAACCGGGACACACACTGAAGCTTTCTTT | CASSSTGTHTEAFF
TRBJ2-5 | TRBV27 | . | TRBD2 | TGTGCCAGCAGTGAGACTAGCGCCCAAGAGACCCAGTACTTC | CASSETSAQETQYF
TRBJ1-1 | TRBV27 | . | TRBD1 | TGTGCCAGCAGTAGGGACAGTGGCACTGAAGCTTTCTTT | CASSRDSGTEAFF
TRBJ1-6 | TRBV27 | . | . | TGTGCCAGCAGCCCGATCAGCTCCTATAATTCACCCCTCCACTTT | CASSPISSYNSPLHF
TRBJ2-2 | TRBV4-3 | . | TRBD2 | TGCGCCAGCAGCCAACTCGGGGCTAGCGGGGGGAGGACCGGGGAGCTGTTTTTT | CASSQLGASGGRTGELFF
TRBJ2-1 | TRBV19 | once | . | TGTGCCAGTAGTATAGATTTTTCCAGTTACAATGAGCAGTTCTTC | CASSIDFSSYNEQFF
TRBJ1-2 | TRBV5-1 | . | TRBD1 | TGCGCCAGCAGCTTGGCCCGAGCAGGGGGGGGCTACACCTTC | CASSLARAGGGYTF
TRBJ2-1 | TRBV27 | . | . | TGTGCCAGCAGTTTACCTGGTACTATTTACAATGAGCAGTTCTTC | CASSLPGTIYNEQFF
TRBJ1-1 | TRBV29-1 | . | . | TGCAGCGTTGACGGGGGGCCCAGCACTGAAGCTTTCTTT | CSVDGGPSTEAFF
TRBJ2-3 | TRBV19 | . | TRBD1 | TGTGCCAGTAGTACCCCCCGGGACAGGAAGGCAGATACGCAGTATTTT | CASSTPRDRKADTQYF
TRBJ1-3 | TRBV5-6 | . | . | TGTGCCAGCAGCTTTGAGGACACCATATATTTT | CASSFEDTIYF
TRBJ1-4 | TRBV25-1 | . | . | TGTGCCAGCACCTTCGGGGGAGGCAAACTGTTTTTT | CASTFGGGKLFF
TRBJ1-1 | TRBV9 | . | . | TGTGCCAGCAGCCCTTACAGGAACGTGAACACTGAAGCTTTCTTT | CASSPYRNVNTEAFF
TRBJ2-7 | TRBV5-4 | few | TRBD1 | TGTGCCAGCAGCTCTACCGGGACAGCCTACGAGCAGTACTTC | CASSSTGTAYEQYF
TRBJ1-1 | TRBV6-6 | once | . | TGTGCCAGCACCCCGGGGGGGGCTGAAGCTTTCTTT | CASTPGGAEAFF
TRBJ1-1 | TRBV9 | . | . | TGTGCCAGCACTCCCCTGGTCGGGGTCACTGAAGCTTTCTTT | CASTPLVGVTEAFF
TRBJ1-3 | TRBV9 | . | . | TGTGCCAGCAGCGATGGGCGCTCTGGAAACACCATATATTTT | CASSDGRSGNTIYF
TRBJ1-1 | TRBV27 | once | TRBD1 | TGTGCCAGCAAACGTCCAGGGGGCACTGAAGCTTTCTTT | CASKRPGGTEAFF
TRBJ2-7 | TRBV18 | few | TRBD1 | TGTGCCAGCTCACTTCTACCGGGACAGAGGACGGACGCTTACTACGAGCAGTACTTC | CASSLLPGQRTDAYYEQYF
TRBJ1-6 | TRBV21-1 | . | . | TGTGCCAGCGGGGGGACAGGGGTCTTCTCCTATAATTCACCCCTCCACTTT | CASGGTGVFSYNSPLHF
TRBJ2-1 | TRBV10-3 | . | . | TGTGCCATCAGTGAGGAGGTAGCAAGCAATGAGCAGTTCTTC | CAISEEVASNEQFF
TRBJ1-1 | TRBV27 | . | TRBD1 | TGTGCCAGCAGTCACGGACAGGAAACTGAAGCTTTCTTT | CASSHGQETEAFF
TRBJ2-7 | TRBV19 | once | TRBD1 | TGTGCCAGTAGTGAACAGGGGAAAAGCTCCTACGAGCAGTACTTC | CASSEQGKSSYEQYF